This entry describes one T cell receptor (beta chain). This sample was taken from a study of blood T cell repertoires in COVID-19. Study background: Sites in the United States, Italy and Spain provided acute and convalescent COVID-19 samples.

In the authors' methods: Reference gene primer amplification yielded estimated nucleated cell counts. The protocol was immunoSEQ multiplex PCR, while the TCRdb copy is restricted to in-frame clones and leaves out a portion. V and J calls and clone size are given by that table; D and trimming were obtained from the DNA. The sample carries fewer than 300,000 clones, less than 85% recorded once. Trimming pared 3 bases from V and 8 bases from J, leaving 8 bases between. The germline CDR1 and CDR2 sequences are KGHSH and LQKENI. The CDR3 has 13 amino acids. The sequence was collected from a woman in her late teens or twenties with acute or convalescent COVID-19. The specimen sequenced was peripheral blood. This sequence joins TRBV18 and TRBJ1-6; no firm D call. The CDR3 is CASSPHRDSPLHF. The CDR3 bases are TGTGCCAGCTCACCTCACAGAGATTCACCCCTCCACTTT.